This is a list of T cell receptor beta chains from one sample in a study of blood T cell repertoires in COVID-19. Sequenced by immunoSEQ multiplex PCR; TCRdb stores in-frame clones only, minus some. The sample lists under 350,000 clones, roughly nine tenths occurring once. Sequenced sample: PBMCs or T cells enriched from blood (not recorded which). The receptors here all came from a middle-aged woman who had recovered from COVID-19. The CDR3 runs from the conserved cysteine through the conserved F or W. A D gene is named only where the DNA matches it firmly. Size is stated for part of the rows, as once, few or many counts, or as a class when the clone is expanded.

J,size,V,D,CDR3,DNA
TRBJ1-2,.,TRBV2,.,CASSGTANYGYTF,TGTGCCAGCAGTGGGACAGCTAACTATGGCTACACCTTC
TRBJ1-2,.,TRBV12-3/TRBV12-4,.,CASSYAESRGYTF,TGTGCCAGCAGTTACGCCGAGTCCCGGGGCTACACCTTC
TRBJ1-2,.,TRBV13,.,CASSFFSGERETGYTF,TGTGCCAGCAGCTTCTTTAGTGGGGAAAGGGAGACTGGCTACACCTTC
TRBJ1-6,.,TRBV27,TRBD1,CASRDRRGNSPLHF,TGTGCCAGCAGGGATCGCAGGGGGAATTCACCCCTCCACTTT
TRBJ2-3,once,TRBV2,TRBD2,CASSEGGTTTDTQYF,TGTGCCAGCAGTGAAGGAGGGACTACCACAGATACGCAGTATTTT
TRBJ1-6,.,TRBV30,.,CAWSRRRGRNSPLHF,TGTGCCTGGAGTAGGCGGCGAGGAAGGAATTCACCCCTCCACTTT
TRBJ1-1,.,TRBV11-1,TRBD1,CASRNRGVAFF,TGTGCCAGCAGGAACAGGGGAGTCGCTTTCTTT
TRBJ1-5,.,TRBV6-2/TRBV6-3,TRBD1,CASSYSTGSQPQHF,TGTGCCAGCAGTTACTCGACAGGGTCTCAGCCCCAGCATTTT
TRBJ1-1,.,TRBV19,TRBD1,CASSIGQGVTEAFF,TGTGCCAGTAGTATCGGACAGGGCGTCACTGAAGCTTTCTTT
TRBJ1-2,.,TRBV18,TRBD1,CASSPGQGRYGYTF,TGTGCCAGCTCACCTGGACAGGGCCGCTATGGCTACACCTTC
TRBJ1-6,.,TRBV18,.,CASSLLGASSYNSPLHF,TGTGCCAGCTCCCTATTGGGGGCGAGCTCCTATAATTCACCCCTCCACTTT
TRBJ1-4,.,TRBV5-6,.,CASSPTPILAGEKLFF,TGTGCCAGCAGCCCCACACCCATTCTAGCGGGTGAAAAACTGTTTTTT
TRBJ1-5,.,TRBV2,.,CASRDRLNQPQHF,TGTGCCAGCAGGGACAGACTTAATCAGCCCCAGCATTTT
TRBJ1-4,.,TRBV5-1,.,CASSLGAFSTNEKLFF,TGCGCCAGCAGCTTGGGAGCTTTTTCAACTAATGAAAAACTGTTTTTT
TRBJ1-2,.,TRBV6-5,TRBD1,CASRRQGGYGYTF,TGTGCCAGCAGAAGACAGGGTGGCTATGGCTACACCTTC
TRBJ2-7,.,TRBV2,.,CASHKSTSSYEQYF,TGTGCCAGCCATAAGTCGACAAGCTCCTACGAGCAGTACTTC
TRBJ2-5,.,TRBV18,.,CASSPPLLGETQYF,TGTGCCAGCTCACCACCGTTATTGGGCGAGACCCAGTACTTC
TRBJ2-4,.,TRBV5-1,.,CASSLTLTKNIQYF,TGCGCCAGCAGCTTGACACTAACCAAAAACATTCAGTACTTC
TRBJ1-3,.,TRBV18,.,CASSPSQGFSGNTIYF,TGTGCCAGCTCACCAAGTCAGGGATTCTCTGGAAACACCATATATTTT
TRBJ1-1,.,TRBV7-2,.,CASSPAAGNTEAFF,TGTGCCAGCAGCCCGGCGGCGGGGAACACTGAAGCTTTCTTT
TRBJ1-6,.,TRBV2,.,CAIQDTNNSPLHF,TGTGCCATCCAGGACACAAATAATTCACCCCTCCACTTT
TRBJ2-5,.,TRBV7-9,.,CASSPRPRQEETQYF,TGTGCCAGCAGCCCGCGACCCCGACAGGAAGAGACCCAGTACTTC
TRBJ1-2,.,TRBV13,TRBD1,CASSLGLGQGARRAYGYTF,TGTGCCAGCAGCTTAGGGTTAGGCCAGGGGGCCCGACGAGCCTATGGCTACACCTTC
TRBJ1-3,.,TRBV5-1,.,CASKDGHNSGNTIYF,TGCGCCAGCAAAGACGGACATAACTCTGGAAACACCATATATTTT
TRBJ1-1,.,TRBV7-9,TRBD1,CASSLYQDRVRTEAFF,TGTGCCAGCAGCTTATACCAGGACAGGGTGAGGACTGAAGCTTTCTTT
TRBJ2-1,.,TRBV7-8,.,CATARDGGLYEQFF,TGTGCCACCGCTCGGGACGGGGGGCTGTATGAGCAGTTCTTC
TRBJ1-1,.,TRBV2,TRBD1,CASSEGGDRGGYAFF,TGTGCCAGCAGTGAGGGGGGCGACAGGGGTGGATACGCTTTCTTT
TRBJ2-2,.,TRBV2,TRBD2,CASSGLAAPNTGELFF,TGTGCCAGCAGTGGGCTAGCGGCTCCCAACACCGGGGAGCTGTTTTTT
TRBJ2-5,.,TRBV13,.,CASSSPRQLQETQYF,TGTGCCAGCAGCTCCCCCCGACAGTTACAAGAGACCCAGTACTTC
TRBJ2-1,once,TRBV2,TRBD1,CASTTDRAGEQFF,TGTGCCAGCACCACCGACAGGGCTGGTGAGCAGTTCTTC
TRBJ2-1,.,TRBV11-1,.,CASSRSRGEQFF,TGTGCCAGCAGCCGGAGCAGGGGTGAGCAGTTCTTC
TRBJ2-1,.,TRBV18,TRBD2,CASSTGTSSYNEQFF,TGTGCCAGCTCAACTGGGACTAGCTCCTACAATGAGCAGTTCTTC
TRBJ2-7,.,TRBV6-2/TRBV6-3,.,CASSYLPGLLPTYEQYF,TGTGCCAGCAGTTACCTCCCCGGTCTGCTCCCTACCTACGAGCAGTACTTC
TRBJ1-4,.,TRBV19,TRBD1,CASAGTGDEKLFF,TGTGCCAGTGCCGGGACAGGGGACGAAAAACTGTTTTTT
TRBJ2-2,.,TRBV4-3,TRBD1,CASSQEFHRGYMMGNTGELFF,TGCGCCAGCAGCCAAGAATTCCACAGGGGTTATATGATGGGGAACACCGGGGAGCTGTTTTTT
TRBJ2-7,.,TRBV28,TRBD1,CASSFGGTGSYEQYF,TGTGCCAGCAGTTTTGGCGGGACAGGCTCCTACGAGCAGTACTTC
TRBJ1-2,.,TRBV20-1,.,CSAHSNGYTF,TGCAGTGCCCACTCGAATGGCTACACCTTC
TRBJ1-2,.,TRBV3-1/TRBV3-2,TRBD1,CASSRDRNGYTF,TGTGCCAGCAGCCGGGACAGGAATGGCTACACCTTC